The rows below give T cell receptor beta chains drawn from one sample of a study of OX40 agonist ivuxolimab in advanced cancers. The protocol was immunoSEQ multiplex PCR, while the TCRdb copy is restricted to in-frame clones and leaves out a portion. The sample lists 75,000 to 100,000 clones, about 90% occurring once. The sequences come from CD4+ or CD8+ T cells sorted from blood, collected in a trial of the OX40 agonist ivuxolimab. The receptors were sampled from an adult with an advanced solid tumor such as melanoma, head and neck, liver or kidney cancer. CDR3s include the opening cysteine and the closing phenylalanine or tryptophan. A D gene is named only where the DNA matches it firmly. Clone size is given for some rows only: seen once, a few or many times, or a class if the clone is expanded.

>TRBJ2-7|TRBV14|NA|NA
CASSPLRAIPYEQYF
TGTGCCAGCAGCCCACTACGGGCAATCCCCTACGAGCAGTACTTC
>TRBJ2-2|TRBV7-7|NA|TRBD2
CASSRSGRGTGELFF
TGTGCTAGCAGCCGTAGCGGGAGGGGCACCGGGGAGCTGTTTTTT
>TRBJ2-1|TRBV10-1|NA|NA
CATGRGYNEQFF
TGCGCCACGGGCCGGGGATACAATGAGCAGTTCTTC
>TRBJ1-4|TRBV15|NA|NA
CATSRTTGGEEKLFF
TGTGCCACCAGCAGGACCACGGGGGGCGAGGAAAAACTGTTTTTT
>TRBJ2-3|TRBV5-1|NA|NA
CASSAAVVGDTQYF
TGCGCCAGCAGCGCCGCCGTAGTTGGGGATACGCAGTATTTT
>TRBJ2-3|TRBV5-1|NA|TRBD2
CASSAPTSDHTQYF
TGCGCCAGCAGCGCGCCCACTAGCGATCATACGCAGTATTTT
>TRBJ1-3|TRBV7-6|NA|NA
CASSLAIQGITGNTIYF
TGTGCCAGCAGCTTAGCTATACAGGGAATAACTGGAAACACCATATATTTT
>TRBJ1-5|TRBV6-6|NA|TRBD1
CASSWDRASNQPQHF
TGTGCCAGCAGTTGGGACAGGGCCAGCAATCAGCCCCAGCATTTT
>TRBJ2-7|TRBV6-5|NA|TRBD2
CASSSGTSGEQYF
TGTGCCAGCAGCTCCGGGACTAGCGGCGAGCAGTACTTC
>TRBJ1-2|TRBV28|NA|TRBD1
CASRSPGTGGISYGYTF
TGTGCCAGCAGGAGCCCCGGGACAGGGGGCATTAGCTATGGCTACACCTTC
>TRBJ2-6|TRBV5-1|NA|NA
CASSLAGKGSKASGANVLTF
TGCGCCAGCAGCTTGGCCGGGAAGGGAAGCAAGGCCTCTGGGGCCAACGTCCTGACTTTC
>TRBJ1-4|TRBV28|NA|NA
CASSSGGPEKLFF
TGTGCCAGCAGTTCGGGGGGGCCGGAAAAACTGTTTTTT
>TRBJ2-7|TRBV5-1|few|NA
CASSLDGRTEKYEQYF
TGCGCCAGCAGCTTGGACGGTAGGACAGAGAAGTACGAGCAGTACTTC
>TRBJ1-5|TRBV27|once|TRBD1
CASSLGQGVRQPQHF
TGTGCCAGCAGTTTAGGACAGGGGGTTAGACAGCCCCAGCATTTT
>TRBJ1-2|TRBV14|NA|TRBD1
CASSQESGTGPSFYGYTF
TGTGCCAGCAGCCAAGAGTCCGGGACAGGGCCTTCTTTCTATGGCTACACCTTC
>TRBJ1-1|TRBV5-4|NA|NA
CASSLQGGAEAFF
TGTGCCAGCAGCCTACAGGGAGGGGCTGAAGCTTTCTTT
>TRBJ2-3|TRBV5-4|NA|NA
CASSLLGRTDTQYF
TGTGCCAGCAGCTTGCTCGGCAGGACAGATACGCAGTATTTT
>TRBJ2-1|TRBV7-6|NA|NA
CASSSGLSSYNEQFF
TGTGCCAGCAGCTCCGGACTAAGCTCCTACAATGAGCAGTTCTTC
>TRBJ2-2|TRBV7-2|NA|NA
CASSFDGFSITGELFF
TGTGCCAGCAGCTTCGACGGCTTCAGCATTACCGGGGAGCTGTTTTTT
>TRBJ2-7|TRBV7-3|NA|NA
CASSLEGIGSYEQYF
TGTGCCAGCAGCTTGGAGGGGATAGGTTCCTACGAGCAGTACTTC
>TRBJ2-7|TRBV5-1|NA|NA
CASSLVGGAPYEQYF
TGCGCCAGCAGCTTGGTTGGGGGAGCCCCCTACGAGCAGTACTTC
>TRBJ2-2|TRBV7-9|NA|TRBD2
CASSFTSGRAAELFF
TGTGCCAGCAGCTTCACTAGCGGGAGGGCCGCGGAGCTGTTTTTT
>TRBJ1-3|TRBV19|NA|NA
CASSSEYGNTIYF
TGTGCCAGTAGTTCAGAGTATGGAAACACCATATATTTT
>TRBJ2-3|TRBV9|NA|TRBD2
CASSVEGREGIDTQYF
TGTGCCAGCAGCGTAGAAGGGCGGGAGGGAATAGATACGCAGTATTTT
>TRBJ2-3|TRBV7-7|NA|NA
CASSSGQSTDTQYF
TGTGCTAGCAGCTCAGGACAATCTACAGATACGCAGTATTTT
>TRBJ2-1|TRBV30|NA|NA
CAWSGGRGDEQFF
TGTGCCTGGAGTGGGGGGCGGGGAGATGAGCAGTTCTTC
>TRBJ2-3|TRBV5-5|NA|NA
CASSLRADTQYF
TGTGCCAGCAGCTTGCGCGCAGATACGCAGTATTTT
>TRBJ2-4|TRBV5-4|NA|NA
CASSSWTAKNIQYF
TGTGCCAGCAGCTCCTGGACAGCCAAAAACATTCAGTACTTC
>TRBJ1-1|TRBV11-2|NA|NA
CASSSQGPTEAFF
TGTGCCAGCAGCTCGCAGGGGCCTACTGAAGCTTTCTTT
>TRBJ2-3|TRBV10-3|NA|TRBD2
CAISVSGRSTDTQYF
TGTGCCATCAGTGTTAGCGGGAGGAGCACAGATACGCAGTATTTT
>TRBJ1-2|TRBV5-1|once|NA
CASSLDPGESYGYTF
TGCGCCAGCAGCTTGGACCCAGGGGAAAGCTATGGCTACACCTTC
>TRBJ2-5|TRBV28|NA|NA
CASSWPPGRGRGETQYF
TGTGCCAGCAGTTGGCCCCCGGGGAGGGGGCGCGGGGAGACCCAGTACTTC
>TRBJ1-4|TRBV9|NA|TRBD1
CASSWTGDGEKLFF
TGTGCCAGCAGCTGGACAGGGGATGGTGAAAAACTGTTTTTT
>TRBJ1-4|TRBV25-1|few|TRBD1
CASSASPGTGDEKLFF
TGTGCCAGCAGTGCCTCCCCCGGGACAGGGGATGAAAAACTGTTTTTT
>TRBJ1-2|TRBV28|NA|TRBD1
CASSPGTGNYGYTF
TGTGCCAGCAGTCCCGGGACAGGGAACTATGGCTACACCTTC
>TRBJ1-2|TRBV11-2|NA|NA
CASSLDFEAGYTF
TGTGCCAGCAGCTTAGATTTCGAGGCTGGCTACACCTTC
>TRBJ2-2|TRBV29-1|NA|TRBD1
CSVSDRARGTGELFF
TGCAGCGTTTCGGACAGGGCGCGTGGCACCGGGGAGCTGTTTTTT
>TRBJ1-4|TRBV7-2|NA|TRBD1
CASSRDSWGEKLFF
TGTGCCAGCAGCCGGGACAGCTGGGGTGAAAAACTGTTTTTT
>TRBJ2-7|TRBV11-3|NA|NA
CASSPRAPRGGSYEQYF
TGTGCCAGCAGCCCCCGGGCACCTAGGGGGGGATCCTACGAGCAGTACTTC
>TRBJ1-4|TRBV18|NA|TRBD1
CASSRLGGDDEKLFF
TGTGCCAGCTCACGATTAGGGGGCGACGATGAAAAACTGTTTTTT
>TRBJ2-3|TRBV7-8|NA|NA
CASSLLVLHWPTDTQYF
TGTGCCAGCAGCTTATTAGTGTTGCATTGGCCCACAGATACGCAGTATTTT
>TRBJ2-4|TRBV28|NA|NA
CASSLGRVDREENIQYF
TGTGCCAGCAGTTTAGGGAGGGTCGACAGGGAGGAAAACATTCAGTACTTC
>TRBJ1-1|TRBV19|few|NA
CASSIGPMNTEAFF
TGTGCCAGTAGTATAGGACCTATGAACACTGAAGCTTTCTTT
>TRBJ1-3|TRBV18|NA|TRBD1
CASSPEQGAIAGNTIYF
TGTGCCAGCTCACCGGAACAGGGGGCGATAGCTGGAAACACCATATATTTT
>TRBJ2-1|TRBV11-2|NA|NA
CASSFLFGPNNEQFF
TGTGCCAGCAGCTTCCTATTCGGCCCGAACAATGAGCAGTTCTTC
>TRBJ1-5|TRBV5-1|NA|NA
CASSLEPNQSQHF
TGCGCCAGCAGCTTGGAACCGAATCAGTCCCAGCATTTT
>TRBJ2-7|TRBV5-1|NA|NA
CASSSGLPPYEQYF
TGCGCCAGCAGCTCTGGACTACCCCCCTACGAGCAGTACTTC
>TRBJ2-3|TRBV27|once|TRBD2
CASSSPPTSGRGGTQYF
TGTGCCAGCAGTTCCCCCCCGACTAGCGGGAGAGGGGGGACGCAGTATTTT
>TRBJ2-1|TRBV11-2|once|TRBD2
CASSPRLAGVDNEQFF
TGTGCCAGCAGCCCGCGACTAGCGGGAGTCGACAATGAGCAGTTCTTC
>TRBJ2-1|TRBV5-8|NA|TRBD2
CASSLRLAGINEQFF
TGTGCCAGCAGCTTGCGGCTAGCGGGAATCAATGAGCAGTTCTTC
>TRBJ2-1|TRBV7-2|NA|TRBD2
CASSPWTRDNEQFF
TGTGCCAGCAGCCCTTGGACTAGAGACAATGAGCAGTTCTTC
>TRBJ1-1|TRBV6-6|NA|NA
CASSYSISEAFF
TGTGCCAGCAGTTACTCGATCTCTGAAGCTTTCTTT
>TRBJ2-7|TRBV5-1|few|TRBD1
CASSSIRQGGAYEQYF
TGCGCCAGCAGCTCCATCCGACAGGGGGGGGCCTACGAGCAGTACTTC
>TRBJ2-2|TRBV7-2|NA|NA
CASLGGMPNTGELFF
TGTGCCAGCCTAGGCGGGATGCCGAACACCGGGGAGCTGTTTTTT
>TRBJ1-2|TRBV7-2|NA|NA
CASSKQAGTPGANYGYTF
TGTGCCAGCAGCAAACAAGCCGGGACCCCTGGCGCGAACTATGGCTACACCTTC
>TRBJ2-7|TRBV10-3|few|TRBD2
CASSLAASYEQYF
TGTGCCAGCTCACTAGCGGCCTCCTACGAGCAGTACTTC
>TRBJ2-3|TRBV7-9|NA|TRBD2
CASSLTAGGGADTQYF
TGTGCCAGCAGCTTAACCGCGGGAGGGGGGGCAGATACGCAGTATTTT
>TRBJ1-1|TRBV10-3|NA|TRBD1
CAISEWGTELNTEAFF
TGTGCCATCAGTGAGTGGGGGACAGAGTTGAACACTGAAGCTTTCTTT
>TRBJ1-4|TRBV15|NA|NA
CATSRPGLEKLFF
TGTGCCACCAGCAGACCAGGGCTTGAAAAACTGTTTTTT
>TRBJ1-3|TRBV9|NA|NA
CASSDTGFSGNTIYF
TGTGCCAGCAGCGATACAGGGTTCTCTGGAAACACCATATATTTT